This TCR beta chain was retrieved from a study of CD4 and CD8 cells across lung adenocarcinoma regions. Via MiXCR, TCRdb re-called the PCR reads, giving one row per CDR3 protein. The table includes roughly 12,000 distinct CDR3 sequences, about 56% detected once. The patients had localized lung adenocarcinoma, a non-small cell subtype. This CDR3 region has 15 residues. Germline V gene sequence: CDR1 MNHNS, CDR2 SASEGT. The TCR was taken from a female donor with lung adenocarcinoma. The CD4 and CD8 labels of this study may be unreliable. Sequencing was performed on CD8+ T cells from the margin of a lung tumor. This chain links TRBV6-1 with TRBJ2-5; 8 nucleotides agree with TRBD2. In DNA, the CDR3 is TGTGGCGGGGGGAGGGGGGGGAGCTACCCAGATACCCAGTACTTC. It translates to CGGGRGGSYPDTQYF.